This TCR beta chain was recorded in a study of T cells in Graves' hyperthyroidism and ophthalmopathy. In this sample, this clonotype turned up many times. The antigen remains undetermined. Overall study results and limits: Ophthalmopathy was identified by the model a median 6.5 months ahead of onset.

Germline V gene sequence: CDR1 MNHNS, CDR2 SASEGT. The V end was cut by 5 bases, the J end by 0 bases, with 11 bases between. The CDR3 consists of 15 residues. Reasons for excluding patients were uncontrolled infection, other autoimmune disease, pregnancy or lactation. The PBMCs studied were ones that came from approximately 9.9 ml fresh peripheral blood. Amplification yielded TCR beta CDR3 regions, with RNA transcripts as the source. Primed by the HTBI set, a first-round RT-PCR was run on the TCR CDR3. TCRdb re-called the multiplex PCR reads with MiXCR, one entry per CDR3 protein. This table has some 360,000 distinct CDR3 sequences, about a sixth appearing once.

The sample taken for sequencing was blood. The rearrangement links TRBV6-1 to TRBJ1-5; D is possibly TRBD1 (6 bases). This receptor was taken from a woman in her thirties or forties with Graves' ophthalmopathy. The CDR3 is CASSRTDNSNQPQHF. In nucleotides, the CDR3 is TGTGCCAGCAGTCGGACAGATAATAGCAATCAGCCCCAGCATTTT.